Following are 11 T cell receptor beta chains from one sample sequenced in a study of blood T cell repertoires in COVID-19. TCRdb keeps only in-frame clones here, not all; method: immunoSEQ multiplex PCR. The repertoire holds around 200,000 clones, roughly 80% seen once, with around 6.1% in the top ten. The sample consisted of peripheral blood. The receptor set was obtained from a middle-aged woman with acute or convalescent COVID-19.

The V call is TRBV12-3 or TRBV12-4, the J call TRBJ1-2; 7 bases are a match to TRBD1. The CDR3 consists of 12 residues. The V and J ends lost 6 bases and 8 bases, in that order; junction bases with no gene match: 6. CDR3 residues: CASSQGGRGYTF. CDR3 sequence (DNA): TGTGCCAGCAGCCAAGGGGGCCGGGGCTACACCTTC.

The J gene is TRBJ1-2, the V gene TRBV7-6; TRBD1 agrees at 7 bases. The V segment lost 6 bases and the J segment 4 bases; nucleotides outside the gene matches: 8. The CDR3 consists of 14 residues. Germline CDR1 and CDR2: SGHVS and FNYEAQ. The CDR3 nucleotides are TGTGCCAGCAGTCCGAGGGGACAGAGCTATGGCTACACCTTC. The encoded protein is CASSPRGQSYGYTF.

This chain uses TRBV18 with TRBJ2-2; a possible D gene is TRBD2 (5 bases). The CDR3 covers 14 residues. The germline gives CDR1 KGHSH, CDR2 LQKENI. V lost 3 bases to trimming and J lost 2 bases, with 7 bases between them. The CDR3 region is CASSPLANTGELFF. The CDR3 DNA follows: TGTGCCAGCTCACCCCTAGCAAACACCGGGGAGCTGTTTTTT.

The chain employs TRBV7-8 and TRBJ2-3; D might be TRBD2 (6 bases). The CDR3 contains 16 residues. The V and J ends lost 0 bases and 0 bases respectively, with 10 bases between them. Per germline, CDR1 SGHVS and CDR2 FQNEAQ. CDR3 nucleotides: TGTGCCAGCAGCTTAGCCGGCGGGGCTAGCACAGATACGCAGTATTTT. It specifies CASSLAGGASTDTQYF.

The chain is built from TRBV10-3 and TRBJ2-2; 10 bases map to TRBD2. The CDR3 extends over 17 amino acids. Germline lookup yields CDR1 ENHRY and CDR2 SYGVKD. With 2 bases clipped from V and 4 bases from J, the junction kept 7 bases outside the gene matches. CDR3 protein: CAISEGGLAGATGELFF. The CDR3 DNA reads TGTGCCATCAGTGAGGGGGGGCTAGCGGGAGCCACCGGGGAGCTGTTTTTT.

The genes are TRBV10-2 and TRBJ2-1; tentatively, D is TRBD2 (5 bases). CDR1 is WSHSY and CDR2 is SAAADI in the germline V gene. This CDR3 is 14 amino acids long. Trimming left V 8 bases short and J 5 bases short, with 16 bases between. CDR3 sequence: CASVEGLPNNEQFF. For the CDR3, the DNA is TGCGCCAGCGTCGAGGGCCTTCCGAACAATGAGCAGTTCTTC.

This clone was seen only a few times. The rearrangement joins TRBV29-1 to TRBJ2-1, with TRBD2 matching 13 bases. Germline V gene sequence: CDR1 SQVTM, CDR2 ANQGSEA. There are 19 residues in the CDR3. Trimming removed 4 bases from V and 8 bases from J; junction bases left unmatched: 20. The CDR3 DNA is TGCAGCGTTGCTGGAAGGGGGCCGACTACTAGCGGGAGGGTGGATGAGCAGTTCTTC. Translating it yields CSVAGRGPTTSGRVDEQFF.

CDR3 nucleotides: TGTGCCTGGAGCCCCTCACACTACAGGGGGCTAAGTGGGAATCAGCCCCAGCATTTT. Encoded protein: CAWSPSHYRGLSGNQPQHF. The J gene is TRBJ1-5, the V gene TRBV30; 9 bases align to TRBD1. After removal of 3 bases from V and 4 bases from J, the junction contained 19 bases not matched to a gene. Germline lookup yields CDR1 GTSNPN and CDR2 SVGIG (reference sequence). This CDR3 is built from 19 residues.

This chain links TRBV5-4 with TRBJ1-1; D is perhaps TRBD1 (5 bases). The CDR3 runs 12 residues. Per germline, CDR1 SGHNT and CDR2 YYREEE (reference sequence). V lost 3 bases to trimming and J lost 8 bases, with 11 bases between them. The CDR3: CASSSEAGEAFF. The CDR3 region has the DNA TGTGCCAGCAGCTCCGAGGCAGGGGAAGCTTTCTTT.

The J gene is TRBJ2-2, the V gene TRBV5-5; 12 bases are shared with TRBD2. Unmatched junction bases numbered 1, after V lost 0 bases and J lost 4 bases. Germline loops: CDR1 SGHKS, CDR2 YYEKEE (reference sequence). The CDR3 covers 16 residues. The CDR3 region is CASSLGLAGVTGELFF. CDR3 nucleotides: TGTGCCAGCAGCTTGGGACTAGCGGGAGTCACCGGGGAGCTGTTTTTT.

V gene TRBV2 combines with J gene TRBJ1-1; D perhaps matches TRBD1 (5 bases). This CDR3 spans 15 amino acids. In germline, CDR1 is SNHLY, CDR2 FYNNEI. Trimming pared 3 bases from V and 4 bases from J, leaving 15 bases between. The CDR3 sequence: CASSDRGQSGTEAFF. For the CDR3, the DNA is TGTGCCAGCAGTGATAGGGGTCAGAGTGGCACTGAAGCTTTCTTT.